Below are 24 T cell receptor beta chains sequenced from a single sample in a study of PD-L1 blockade in urothelial cancer. Sequencing was performed with immunoSEQ multiplex PCR; in TCRdb, only in-frame clones are kept and a portion is missing. Of around 40,000 clones detected, about 85% appear once; the ten largest clones hold 2.6%. Regarding time point: peripheral blood 6 weeks after treatment start. Specimen: PBMCs, collected around atezolizumab (anti-PD-L1) treatment. These receptors originate from a man aged 70 or older with urothelial cancer.

This chain uses TRBV5-6 with TRBJ2-1, with 9 bases aligning to TRBD2. Germline CDR1 and CDR2: SGHDT and YYEEEE. CDR3 length: 16 amino acids. V was pared by 4 bases and J by 7 bases, with 12 bases of the junction left unmatched. This CDR3 reads CASSPLAGQTQNEQFF. CDR3 nucleotide sequence: TGTGCCAGCAGCCCCCTAGCGGGACAAACGCAGAATGAGCAGTTCTTC.

The genes are TRBV5-1 and TRBJ1-2, with D perhaps matching TRBD1 (5 bases). V was cut by 3 bases and J by 8 bases, with 14 bases left in between. Germline-derived CDR1 and CDR2 are SGHRS and YFSETQ. CDR3 length: 13 residues. The CDR3 DNA sequence: TGCGCCAGCAGCTGGCGGGGGGGAGGCGGCTACACCTTC. This encodes CASSWRGGGGYTF.

This chain links TRBV29-1 with TRBJ2-1, with TRBD2 matching 10 bases. Germline V gene data show CDR1 as SQVTM and CDR2 as ANQGSEA. This CDR3 is built from 15 residues. With 2 bases clipped from V and 8 bases from J, the junction kept 9 bases outside the gene matches. CDR3 in amino acids: CSVERAGGPGDEQFF. Written as DNA, the CDR3 is TGCAGCGTTGAAAGAGCGGGAGGGCCTGGGGATGAGCAGTTCTTC.

This clone is a singleton in its sample. This chain links TRBV6-5 with TRBJ1-1, with D possibly being TRBD1 (5 bases). The CDR3 runs 14 residues. V was clipped by 2 bases and J by 6 bases, with 13 bases between them. Germline V gene lookup returns CDR1 MNHEY and CDR2 SVGAGI. CDR3 loop: CASSYRQKRAEAFF. The DNA for the CDR3 is TGTGCCAGCAGTTACCGACAGAAAAGGGCTGAAGCTTTCTTT.

The chain has TRBV4-2 and TRBJ2-3; TRBD2 matches 7 bases. J lost 2 bases, V lost 3 bases, and 5 bases had no gene match. CDR1 LGHNA and CDR2 YNFKEQ come from the germline V gene. The CDR3 has 15 amino acids. CDR3 sequence reads: CASSQGLPNTDTQYF. CDR3 sequence (DNA): TGTGCCAGCAGCCAGGGACTACCGAACACAGATACGCAGTATTTT.

This chain uses TRBV5-5 with TRBJ1-2; 7 bases fit TRBD1. CDR3 length: 14 residues. The J segment lost 3 bases and the V segment lost 4 bases, leaving 6 bases of the junction unmatched. Germline V lookup: CDR1 SGHKS, CDR2 YYEKEE (reference sequence). This chain's CDR3 is CASSLQGPYYGYTF. CDR3 DNA: TGTGCCAGCAGCCTACAGGGGCCCTACTATGGCTACACCTTC.

This clone came up once. V gene TRBV7-2 combines with J gene TRBJ2-7, with D possibly matching TRBD2 (5 bases). CDR1 is SGHTA and CDR2 is FQGNSA in the germline V gene. V lost 3 bases and J 2 bases, leaving 14 bases between the germline ends. The CDR3 has 15 residues. CDR3 bases: TGTGCCAGCAGCTTGAGGGAACTCGCGCCCTACGAGCAGTACTTC. Its translation is CASSLRELAPYEQYF.

CDR3 sequence (DNA): TGTGCCAGCAGCGTAGGCGGGAGGGTGTACAATGAGCAGTTCTTC. Encoded protein: CASSVGGRVYNEQFF. The chain uses TRBV9 and TRBJ2-1; 9 nucleotides line up with TRBD2. In germline, CDR1 is SGDLS, CDR2 YYNGEE. This CDR3 is 15 amino acids long. V was clipped by 0 bases and J by 4 bases; unmatched bases: 2.

This chain joins TRBV5-1 and TRBJ2-4, with 8 bases fitting TRBD1. CDR1 SGHRS and CDR2 YFSETQ come from the germline V gene. Germline trimming cut 3 bases from V and 8 bases from J; bases unmatched to any gene: 7. CDR3 size: 14 residues. The CDR3 loop reads CASSSSDRADIQYF. CDR3 DNA sequence: TGCGCCAGCAGCTCCTCGGACAGGGCGGACATTCAGTACTTC.

This chain uses TRBV21-1 with TRBJ2-4; the table's D gene call, TRBD1, was not cross checked with the DNA. TRBV21-1 is reported as a pseudogene. CDR3 length: 12 residues. The DNA of the CDR3 is TGTGCCACAGAAATAGCCAAAAACATTCAGTACTTC. Protein: CATEIAKNIQYF.

The rearrangement joins TRBV13 to TRBJ1-1, with TRBD1 matching over 11 bases. V was clipped by 4 bases and J by 6 bases; unmatched bases: 19. CDR3 length equals 19 residues. From germline, CDR1 is PRHDT and CDR2 FYEKMQ (reference sequence). The DNA for the CDR3 is TGTGCCAGCAGCTCAAACGCCCTCGAGGACAGGGGGCTGGGCGCTGAAGCTTTCTTT. Translating it yields CASSSNALEDRGLGAEAFF.

The chain has TRBV25-1 and TRBJ2-7; no firm D call. Germline V lookup: CDR1 MGHDK, CDR2 SYGVNS. The CDR3 contains 16 residues. V was clipped by 7 bases and J by 4 bases, with 23 bases between them. As DNA, the CDR3 is TGTGCCAGCACCCCCGCGGCGGCTTATGGGTTGTACGAGCAGTACTTC. This translates into CASTPAAAYGLYEQYF.

The V and J genes are TRBV10-2 and TRBJ1-2; TRBD1 aligns across 11 bases. CDR1 WSHSY and CDR2 SAAADI come from the germline V gene. CDR3 length equals 13 residues. V lost 6 bases, J lost 7 bases, and 4 bases stayed unmatched. The CDR3 loop is CASRPGQGGGYTF. DNA of the CDR3: TGCGCCAGCAGGCCGGGACAGGGGGGTGGCTACACCTTC.

The chain is built from TRBV10-1 and TRBJ2-1; D is possibly TRBD2 (6 bases). The V and J ends lost 5 bases and 15 bases respectively, with 20 bases between them. This CDR3 contains 13 residues. The germline V gene encodes CDR1 WNHNN and CDR2 SYGVQD (reference sequence). CDR3: CASSPRGLGDLFF. The DNA of the CDR3 is TGCGCCAGCAGTCCCCGGGGCCTGGGGGACTTGTTCTTC.

This clone was detected only once. The chain employs TRBV25-1 and TRBJ1-4, with TRBD1 identical over 10 bases. The CDR3 loop spans 15 amino acids. The trim removed 8 bases at V and 8 bases at J, leaving 11 bases unmatched. Germline loops: CDR1 MGHDK, CDR2 SYGVNS. The CDR3 here is CASRDRGLVEEKLFF. CDR3 DNA: TGTGCCAGCCGGGACAGGGGTTTGGTCGAAGAAAAACTGTTTTTT. Supplemented by reference TRBV25-1 and TRBJ1-4, the full variable domain reads EADIYQTPRYLVIGTGKKITLECSQTMGHDKMYWYQQDPGMELHLIHYSYGVNSTEKGDLSSESTVSRIRTEHFPLTLESARPSHTSQYLCASRDRGLVEEKLFFGSGTQLSVL.

The V gene is TRBV7-9, the J gene TRBJ1-2; D gene uncertain. The CDR3 runs 13 residues. V was pared by 7 bases and J by 4 bases, with 13 bases between. CDR1 and CDR2 from the germline V gene are SEHNR and FQNEAQ (reference sequence). The CDR3 DNA follows: TGTGCCAGCATGCCGTTCGGAGGCTATGGCTACACCTTC. Its protein product is CASMPFGGYGYTF. Variable domain in full (rest from reference TRBV7-9 and TRBJ1-2): DTGVSQNPRHKITKRGQNVTFRCDPISEHNRLYWYRQTLGQGPEFLTYFQNEAQLEKSRLLSDRFSAERPKGSFSTLEIQRTEQGDSAMYLCASMPFGGYGYTFGSGTRLTVV.

The CDR3 here is CASSLVVGFTDTQYF. In DNA, the CDR3 is TGTGCCAGCAGCTTAGTCGTTGGCTTCACAGATACGCAGTATTTT. The chain combines TRBV11-2 with TRBJ2-3, with D unclear. Trimming removed 1 base at V and 2 bases at J, with 10 bases between. Germline CDR1 reads SGHAT; CDR2 reads FQNNGV. The CDR3 has 15 amino acids.

The chain recombines TRBV19 with TRBJ1-2; 10 bases agree with TRBD1. The CDR3 runs to 16 residues. The germline V gene encodes CDR1 LNHDA and CDR2 SQIVND (reference sequence). Unmatched junction bases numbered 12, after V lost 4 bases and J lost 7 bases. CDR3 protein: CASSRNTGQGRFGYTF. CDR3 coding DNA: TGTGCCAGTAGTAGAAACACGGGACAGGGGAGGTTTGGCTACACCTTC.

This clone was counted a single time. The chain is built from TRBV10-2 and TRBJ2-1, with a weak D call TRBD2 (5 bases). There are 17 residues in the CDR3. In germline, CDR1 is WSHSY, CDR2 SAAADI. The V end was cut by 4 bases, the J end by 0 bases, with 16 bases between. CDR3 residues: CASSGLAVQSSYNEQFF. CDR3 DNA sequence: TGCGCCAGCAGTGGTCTAGCAGTTCAAAGCTCCTACAATGAGCAGTTCTTC.

This chain links TRBV5-4 with TRBJ2-2; perhaps TRBD2 as D (6 bases). This CDR3 has 16 amino acids. Trimming cost V 1 base and J 2 bases, with 12 bases left between them. CDR1 SGHNT and CDR2 YYREEE come from the germline V gene (reference sequence). CDR3 protein: CASSLMEGSNTGELFF. The CDR3 coding sequence is TGTGCCAGCAGCTTGATGGAGGGATCAAACACCGGGGAGCTGTTTTTT.

This sequence joins TRBV4-1 and TRBJ2-7; 8 bases fit TRBD2. The V segment lost 2 bases and the J segment 0 bases; nucleotides outside the gene matches: 6. The V gene's germline CDR1 is MGHRA and CDR2 YSYEKL. This CDR3 is built from 16 residues. The CDR3 nucleotides are TGCGCCAGCAGCCAACCGACTAGCGACAACTCCTACGAGCAGTACTTC. This encodes CASSQPTSDNSYEQYF.

This clone was observed a single time. This chain uses TRBV27 with TRBJ2-1; TRBD2 agrees at 8 bases. The CDR3 runs 14 residues. Germline lookup yields CDR1 MNHEY and CDR2 SMNVEV (reference sequence). J gave up 6 bases and V 2 bases, and 3 bases lay outside the gene matches. The CDR3 is CASSLMREVNEQFF. In DNA, the CDR3 is TGTGCCAGCAGTTTAATGCGGGAGGTCAATGAGCAGTTCTTC.

This chain joins TRBV30 and TRBJ2-3; TRBD2 aligns across 8 bases. From germline, CDR1 is GTSNPN and CDR2 SVGIG (reference sequence). The CDR3 extends over 16 amino acids. The junction had 10 bases not matched to a gene; V was cut back by 1 base and J by 4 bases. The chain's CDR3 is CAWSAYGAGVPDTQYF. The CDR3 coding sequence is TGTGCCTGGAGTGCCTATGGAGCGGGAGTGCCAGATACGCAGTATTTT.

This sequence joins TRBV29-1 and TRBJ2-7; 11 bases fit TRBD1. The CDR3 is made up of 14 amino acids. The V gene's germline CDR1 is SQVTM and CDR2 ANQGSEA. Trimming at V came to 6 bases and at J to 3 bases, leaving 7 bases not matched to a gene. The CDR3 nucleotides are TGCAGCGTCGGACAGGGGGCGCACTTCTACGAGCAGTACTTC. Protein sequence: CSVGQGAHFYEQYF.